This TCR beta chain was documented in a study of post-analysis software for immune sequencing data. CDR1 is MNHNS and CDR2 is SASEGT in the germline V gene. The CDR3 sequence is 14 residues long. V was pared by 3 bases and J by 9 bases, with 12 bases between. Prepared libraries of TCR beta cDNA carried unique molecular identifiers. The authors obtained approximately 540,000 cDNA molecules from approximately 1 to 10 million T cells. One entry per CDR3 protein results from TCRdb running MiXCR on the PCR reads. The repertoire holds under 900,000 distinct CDR3 sequences, with approximately 53% as singletons. This clonotype was seen only a few times. No antigen is known for it. Study outcomes and limitations: A handful of TRBV segments appeared more often in patients than in controls, and TRBV5-6, TRBV5-1 and TRBV20-1 were among these.

This sequence originates from a girl under 18 with multiple sclerosis. The chain carries TRBV6-1 and TRBJ1-6, with D possibly being TRBD1 (6 bases). Sequenced material: blood. The CDR3 region is CASSERTAGSPLHF. The CDR3 DNA follows: TGTGCCAGCAGTGAGAGGACAGCAGGTTCACCCCTCCACTTT.